This entry is about one T cell receptor (beta chain). Its antigen is still unknown. The entry originates in a study of T cells in Graves' hyperthyroidism and ophthalmopathy. Amplification yielded TCR beta CDR3 regions, with RNA transcripts as the source. The HTBI primer set was used in a first-round RT-PCR of the TCR CDR3. TCRdb reanalysed the multiplex PCR reads using MiXCR and keeps one entry per CDR3 protein. The repertoire holds 500,000 to 600,000 distinct CDR3 sequences, over 45% seen once, with about 45% in the top ten. Pregnant or lactating patients were excluded, as were those with uncontrolled infection or other autoimmune disease. CDR1 is SGHVS, CDR2 FNYEAQ, per germline. The V gene lost 0 bases and the J gene lost 1 base, with 15 bases spanning the gap. This CDR3 region has 18 residues. General study points: Most thyroid clonotypes expanded above 0.001 appeared in blood too.

This clonotype originated in an adult woman with Graves' disease, either hyperthyroidism or ophthalmopathy (not recorded which). The specimen was peripheral blood or thyroid tissue (not recorded which). The chain carries TRBV7-6 and TRBJ1-4; D uncertain. The CDR3 bases are TGTGCCAGCAGCTTAGCAGGACGACATTGTGGAACTAATGAAAAACTGTTTTTT. This sequence encodes CASSLAGRHCGTNEKLFF.